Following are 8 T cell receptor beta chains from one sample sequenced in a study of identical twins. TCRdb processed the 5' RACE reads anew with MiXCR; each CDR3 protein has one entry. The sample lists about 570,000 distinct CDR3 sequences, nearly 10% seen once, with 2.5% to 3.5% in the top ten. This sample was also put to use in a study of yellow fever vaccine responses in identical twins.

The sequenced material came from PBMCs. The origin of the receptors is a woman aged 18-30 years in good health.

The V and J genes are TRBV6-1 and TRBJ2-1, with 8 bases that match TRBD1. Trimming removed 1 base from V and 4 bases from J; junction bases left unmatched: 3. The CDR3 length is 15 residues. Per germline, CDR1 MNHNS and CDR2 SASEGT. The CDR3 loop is CASSEVTGDYNEQFF. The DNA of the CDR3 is TGTGCCAGCAGTGAAGTGACAGGGGATTACAATGAGCAGTTCTTC.

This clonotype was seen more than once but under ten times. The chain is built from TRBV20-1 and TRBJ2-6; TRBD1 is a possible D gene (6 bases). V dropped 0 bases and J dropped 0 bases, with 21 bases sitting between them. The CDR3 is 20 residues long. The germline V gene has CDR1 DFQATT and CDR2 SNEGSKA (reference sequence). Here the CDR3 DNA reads TGCAGTGCTAGAGATCCCTCTTCTTGGACAGACCACTCTGGGGCCAACGTCCTGACTTTC. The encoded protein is CSARDPSSWTDHSGANVLTF.

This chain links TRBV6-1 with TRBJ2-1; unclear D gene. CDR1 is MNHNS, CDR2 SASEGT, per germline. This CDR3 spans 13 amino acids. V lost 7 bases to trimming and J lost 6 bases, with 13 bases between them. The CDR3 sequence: CASTGSFGNEQFF. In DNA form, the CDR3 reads TGTGCCAGCACGGGCTCCTTCGGCAATGAGCAGTTCTTC.

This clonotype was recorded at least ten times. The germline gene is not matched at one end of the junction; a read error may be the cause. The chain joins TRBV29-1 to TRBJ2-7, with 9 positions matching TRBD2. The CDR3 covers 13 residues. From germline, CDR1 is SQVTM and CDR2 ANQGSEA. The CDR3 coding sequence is TGCAGCGTGCGGAGGGGCGGGAGGGGATTAATGGACTTC. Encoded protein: CSVRRGGRGLMDF.

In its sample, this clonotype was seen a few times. CDR3 amino acids: CSVEDITGVNEQFF. As DNA, the CDR3 is TGCAGCGTTGAAGATATCACAGGGGTAAATGAGCAGTTCTTC. This rearrangement joins TRBV29-1 to TRBJ2-1, with 7 bases matching TRBD1. This CDR3 spans 14 amino acids. J lost 7 bases, V lost 0 bases, and 6 bases had no gene match. Looked up from germline, CDR1 is SQVTM and CDR2 is ANQGSEA.

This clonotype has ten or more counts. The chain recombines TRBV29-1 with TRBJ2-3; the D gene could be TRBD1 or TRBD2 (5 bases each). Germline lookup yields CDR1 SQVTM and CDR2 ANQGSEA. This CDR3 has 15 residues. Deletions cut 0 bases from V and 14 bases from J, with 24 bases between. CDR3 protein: CSVEDLQRTGPGRYF. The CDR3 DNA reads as TGCAGCGTTGAAGATCTTCAGCGAACGGGACCCGGAAGGTATTTT.

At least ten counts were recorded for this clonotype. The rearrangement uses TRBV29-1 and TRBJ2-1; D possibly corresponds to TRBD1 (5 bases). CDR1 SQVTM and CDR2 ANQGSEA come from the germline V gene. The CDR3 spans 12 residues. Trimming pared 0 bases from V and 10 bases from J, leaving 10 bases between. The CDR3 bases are TGCAGCGTTGAAGACTCCCCAGGGGAGCAGTTCTTC. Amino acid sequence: CSVEDSPGEQFF.

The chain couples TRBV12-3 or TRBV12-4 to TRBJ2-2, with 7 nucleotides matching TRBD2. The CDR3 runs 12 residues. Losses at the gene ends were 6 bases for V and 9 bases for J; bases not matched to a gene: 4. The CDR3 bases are TGTGCCAGCAGACCGGGACTAAGGGAGCTGTTTTTT. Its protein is CASRPGLRELFF.